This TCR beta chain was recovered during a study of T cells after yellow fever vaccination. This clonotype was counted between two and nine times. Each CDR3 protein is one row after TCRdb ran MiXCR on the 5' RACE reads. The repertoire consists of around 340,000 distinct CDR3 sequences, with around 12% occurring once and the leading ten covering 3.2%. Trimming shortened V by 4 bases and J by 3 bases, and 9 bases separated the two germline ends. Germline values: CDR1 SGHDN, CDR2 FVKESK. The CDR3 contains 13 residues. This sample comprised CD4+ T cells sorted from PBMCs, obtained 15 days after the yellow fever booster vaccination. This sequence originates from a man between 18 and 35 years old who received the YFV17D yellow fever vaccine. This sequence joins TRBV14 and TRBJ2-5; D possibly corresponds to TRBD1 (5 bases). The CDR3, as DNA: TGTGCCAGCAGCCGCCGACAGAAAGAGACCCAGTACTTC. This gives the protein CASSRRQKETQYF.